This T cell receptor beta chain was observed in a study of shared clonotypes between healthy human individuals. Study context: Participating donors consisted of a couple of women and a few men aged 18 to 49.

Terminally differentiated effector memory CD45RA+ cells were excluded by CCR7 positive selection of CD45RO-negative cells. There are 15 residues in the CDR3. In germline, CDR1 is SGHVS, CDR2 FQNEAQ. Trimming removed 3 bases at V and 2 bases at J, with 12 bases between. This table comes from immunoSEQ multiplex PCR, and its TCRdb copy is limited to in-frame clones, with some not included. The repertoire holds some 800,000 clones, with 80% to 95% as singletons. The chain links TRBV7-8 to TRBJ2-3; D is undetermined. What was sequenced was naive CD8+ T cells sorted from blood. This TCR was sampled from a man aged 25 to 40 in good health. CDR3 sequence reads: CASSLRRGDTDTQYF. The CDR3 DNA sequence: TGTGCCAGCAGCTTGAGGAGAGGAGACACAGATACGCAGTATTTT.